This paragraph reports one T cell receptor (beta chain). The antigen remains unidentified. The data were taken from a study of shared clonotypes between healthy human individuals. Here immunoSEQ multiplex PCR was the method, and the copy in TCRdb shows in-frame clones only, minus some. The top ten hold over 1.3% of the sample, which has under 1,100,000 clones, about 75% seen once. Findings of the study overall: Naive subsets usually exceeded memory subsets in estimated richness. It was the few donors that limited the genetic and exposure-history diversity represented.

Trimming pared 7 bases from V and 2 bases from J, leaving 11 bases between. The CDR3 has 13 residues. Per the germline V gene, CDR1 is SNHLY and CDR2 is FYNNEI. What was sequenced was memory CD4+ T cells sorted from blood. This sample's subset: CD45RA-negative fraction. The receptor was derived from a man younger than 35 in good health. The chain couples TRBV2 to TRBJ1-2; D gene uncertain. In DNA form, the CDR3 reads TGTGCCAGCAAGAACAGACCAAACTATGGCTACACCTTC. This translates into CASKNRPNYGYTF.